The entry below gives a single TCR beta chain sequence along with its context. This entry is derived from a study of T cells in Graves' hyperthyroidism and ophthalmopathy. Study as a whole: Once the initial diagnosis was made, peripheral blood was obtained before any treatment.

Patients showing uncontrolled infection, other autoimmune disease, pregnancy or lactation were ineligible. Thyroid ultrasound, orbital computed tomography, clinical symptoms, and serum thyroxine and TRAb underpinned diagnoses. RNA transcripts were the template for amplifying TCR beta CDR3 regions. The HTBI primer set drove a first-round RT-PCR of the TCR CDR3. Via MiXCR, TCRdb re-called the multiplex PCR reads, giving one row per CDR3 protein. The sample shows hundreds of thousands of distinct CDR3 sequences, approximately 15% of them seen only once. The source is a woman under 40 with Graves' hyperthyroidism. The source material was blood.

This chain's CDR3 is CSASGLAGEGQYNEQFF. The CDR3 region has the DNA TGCAGTGCTAGTGGACTAGCGGGAGAGGGCCAATACAATGAGCAGTTCTTC. The chain links TRBV20-1 to TRBJ2-1; TRBD2 matches at 13 bases. CDR1 and CDR2 from the germline V gene are DFQATT and SNEGSKA (reference sequence). With V trimmed by 3 bases and J by 4 bases, 9 bases remained unmatched. This CDR3 is 17 amino acids long.